This T cell receptor beta chain was observed in a study of blood T cells in healthy people across ages. Germline V gene sequence: CDR1 PRHDT, CDR2 FYEKMQ (reference sequence). V was pared by 5 bases and J by 2 bases, with 10 bases between. The CDR3 totals 14 residues. A J-beta primer mix and a sample-barcoded 5' primer were used in a second PCR of roughly 6 to 11 cycles. From the 5' RACE reads, TCRdb called clonotypes with MiXCR, one entry per CDR3 protein. Of roughly 800,000 distinct CDR3 sequences in the sample, 25% are singletons; the top ten hold roughly 3.8%. These data were also reused for a study on T cells of mothers and their children.

V gene TRBV13 combines with J gene TRBJ2-1; possibly TRBD1 or TRBD2 for D (5 bases each). The sequencing sample was made of blood. The TCR was taken from a boy aged 5-17 years in good health. CDR3 sequence (DNA): TGTGCCAGCAGCCACCGGGACCCCTACAATGAGCAGTTCTTC. Translation gives CASSHRDPYNEQFF.